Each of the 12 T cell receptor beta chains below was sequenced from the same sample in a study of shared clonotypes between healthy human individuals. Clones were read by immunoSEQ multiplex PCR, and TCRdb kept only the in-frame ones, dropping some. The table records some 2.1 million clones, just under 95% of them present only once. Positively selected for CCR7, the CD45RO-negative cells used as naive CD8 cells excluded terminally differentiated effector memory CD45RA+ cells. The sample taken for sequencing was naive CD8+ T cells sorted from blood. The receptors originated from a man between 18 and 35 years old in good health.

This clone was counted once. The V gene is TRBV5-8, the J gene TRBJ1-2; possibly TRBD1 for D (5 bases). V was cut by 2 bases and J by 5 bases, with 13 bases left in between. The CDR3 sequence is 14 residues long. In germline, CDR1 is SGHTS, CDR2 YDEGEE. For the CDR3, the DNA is TGTGCCAGCAGCTTTACCGGGGCCGAGTATGGCTACACCTTC. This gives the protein CASSFTGAEYGYTF. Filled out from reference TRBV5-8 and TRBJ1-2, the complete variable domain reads EAGVTQSPTHLIKTRGQQATLRCSPISGHTSVYWYQQALGLGLQFLLWYDEGEERNRGNFPPRFSGRQFPNYSSELNVNALELEDSALYLCASSFTGAEYGYTFGSGTRLTVV.

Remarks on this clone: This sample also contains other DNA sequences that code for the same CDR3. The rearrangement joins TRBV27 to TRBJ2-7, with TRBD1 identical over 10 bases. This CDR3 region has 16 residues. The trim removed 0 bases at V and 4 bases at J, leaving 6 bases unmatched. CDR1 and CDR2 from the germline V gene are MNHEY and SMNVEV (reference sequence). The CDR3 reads CASSLSPGTGEYEQYF. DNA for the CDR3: TGTGCCAGCAGTTTATCACCCGGGACAGGGGAATACGAGCAGTACTTC.

The CDR3 DNA follows: TGCGCCAGCAGCCAGTCAAACGGGCAGGACGAGCAGTACTTC. The encoded protein is CASSQSNGQDEQYF. This rearrangement joins TRBV4-1 to TRBJ2-7, with D unclear. Germline V gene lookup returns CDR1 MGHRA and CDR2 YSYEKL. This CDR3 has 14 amino acids. V lost 3 bases, J lost 5 bases, and 14 bases lay in between.

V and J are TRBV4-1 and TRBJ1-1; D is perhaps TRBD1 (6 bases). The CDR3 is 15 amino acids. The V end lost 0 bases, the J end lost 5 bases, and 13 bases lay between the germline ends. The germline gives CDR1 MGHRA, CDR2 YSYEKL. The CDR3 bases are TGCGCCAGCAGCCAAGATTCGGGGGCTGGGACTGAAGCTTTCTTT. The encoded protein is CASSQDSGAGTEAFF.

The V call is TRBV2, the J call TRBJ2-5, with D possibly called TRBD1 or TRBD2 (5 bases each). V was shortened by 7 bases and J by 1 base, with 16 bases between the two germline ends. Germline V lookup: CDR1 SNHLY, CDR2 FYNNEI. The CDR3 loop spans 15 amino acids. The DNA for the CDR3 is TGTGCCAGCATTTCCCCCGGGACCACCCAAGAGACCCAGTACTTC. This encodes CASISPGTTQETQYF.

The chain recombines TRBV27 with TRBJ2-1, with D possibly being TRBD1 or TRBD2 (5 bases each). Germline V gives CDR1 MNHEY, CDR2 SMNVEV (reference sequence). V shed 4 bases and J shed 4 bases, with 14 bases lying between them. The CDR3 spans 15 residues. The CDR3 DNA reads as TGTGCCAGCAGTTCAGCTCCCGGGACGTACAATGAGCAGTTCTTC. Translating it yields CASSSAPGTYNEQFF.

Written as DNA, the CDR3 is TGTGCCAGCAGCTTCCAGGGGTCAACAGATACGCAGTATTTT. It translates to CASSFQGSTDTQYF. This sequence joins TRBV11-2 and TRBJ2-3; D is perhaps TRBD1 (6 bases). The germline V gene has CDR1 SGHAT and CDR2 FQNNGV. The CDR3 contains 14 residues. V lost 3 bases and J lost 3, with 10 bases in between.

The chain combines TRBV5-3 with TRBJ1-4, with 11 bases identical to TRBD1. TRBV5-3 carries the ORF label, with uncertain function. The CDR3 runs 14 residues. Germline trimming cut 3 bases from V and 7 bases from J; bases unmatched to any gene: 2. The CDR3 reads CARSWTGGCEKLFF. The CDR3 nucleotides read TGTGCCAGAAGCTGGACAGGGGGCTGTGAAAAACTGTTTTTT.

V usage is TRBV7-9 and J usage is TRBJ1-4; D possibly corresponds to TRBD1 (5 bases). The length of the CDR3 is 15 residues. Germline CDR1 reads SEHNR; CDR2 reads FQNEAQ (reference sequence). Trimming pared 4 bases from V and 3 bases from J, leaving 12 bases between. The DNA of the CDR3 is TGTGCCAGCAGCTCTACAGGCGACTCTAATGAAAAACTGTTTTTT. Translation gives CASSSTGDSNEKLFF.

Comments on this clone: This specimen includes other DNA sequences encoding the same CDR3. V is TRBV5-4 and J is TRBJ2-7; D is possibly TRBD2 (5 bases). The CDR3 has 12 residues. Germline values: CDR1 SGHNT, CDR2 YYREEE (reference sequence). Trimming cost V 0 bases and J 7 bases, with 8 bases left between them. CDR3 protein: CASSLGTGEQYF. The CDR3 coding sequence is TGTGCCAGCAGCTTGGGGACGGGGGAGCAGTACTTC. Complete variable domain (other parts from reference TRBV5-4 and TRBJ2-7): ETGVTQSPTHLIKTRGQQVTLRCSSQSGHNTVSWYQQALGQGPQFIFQYYREEENGRGNFPPRFSGLQFPNYSSELNVNALELDDSALYLCASSLGTGEQYFGPGTRLTVT.

The CDR3 DNA reads TGTGCCAGCAGCTTAGGCGGGGTAGCGGGAGTCGGCGAGCAGTACTTC. It is translated as CASSLGGVAGVGEQYF. V and J are TRBV13 and TRBJ2-7; 9 nucleotides line up with TRBD2. Losses at the gene ends were 0 bases for V and 6 bases for J; bases not matched to a gene: 9. The CDR3 has 16 amino acids. CDR1 and CDR2 (germline): PRHDT, FYEKMQ (reference sequence).

The CDR3 region has the DNA TGCGCCAGCAGCCAAGCTCCCTATCAGGGGGCCGGGACCGAGCAGTACTTC. Translating gives CASSQAPYQGAGTEQYF. The chain uses TRBV4-1 and TRBJ2-7, with 8 bases matching TRBD1. The CDR3 has 17 amino acids. V shed 1 base and J 6 bases; nucleotides not matched to a gene: 14. Germline values: CDR1 MGHRA, CDR2 YSYEKL.